A single TCR beta chain is shown here with its context. Its specificity is unknown. The data derive from a study of cytomegalovirus exposure and HLA in healthy donors. Regarding the study as a whole: Donors were assumed by presence/absence analyses to have roughly uniform sequencing depth.

From germline, CDR1 is LNHDA and CDR2 SQIVND (reference sequence). V was pared by 6 bases and J by 1 base, with 3 bases of the junction left unmatched. This CDR3 has 14 residues. When sampled, the donors appeared nominally healthy, though they likely had unrecorded immune exposures. A multiplex PCR was run with 60 Vbeta primers and 13 Jbeta primers. Profiled with immunoSEQ multiplex PCR; TCRdb holds only in-frame clones, not every one. This table holds more than 130,000 clones, approximately 80% found once. The gene calls are TRBV19 and TRBJ1-1; 9 bases map to TRBD1. This receptor was taken from a woman between 45 and 65 years old in good health and CMV-seronegative. Sequences were obtained from PBMCs. DNA of the CDR3: TGTGCCAGTAGACGGGACAGGGCGAACACTGAAGCTTTCTTT. It yields the protein CASRRDRANTEAFF.